This TCR beta chain was identified during a study of blood T cell repertoires in COVID-19. Generated by immunoSEQ multiplex PCR, the TCRdb table keeps only in-frame clones and is missing some. The table has about 130,000 clones, around 80% seen once. The germline CDR1 and CDR2 sequences are MNHNY and SVGAGI (reference sequence). The CDR3 totals 16 residues. The ends lost 6 bases at V and 3 bases at J; junction bases unmatched: 11. This rearrangement joins TRBV6-6 to TRBJ1-2; 9 nucleotides match TRBD1. Input material: peripheral blood. The source is a human donor in a cohort sampled during active COVID-19. CDR3 DNA: TGTGCCAGCAGGAACGGGACAGGGCCCCCCTACTATGGCTACACCTTC. Protein sequence: CASRNGTGPPYYGYTF.